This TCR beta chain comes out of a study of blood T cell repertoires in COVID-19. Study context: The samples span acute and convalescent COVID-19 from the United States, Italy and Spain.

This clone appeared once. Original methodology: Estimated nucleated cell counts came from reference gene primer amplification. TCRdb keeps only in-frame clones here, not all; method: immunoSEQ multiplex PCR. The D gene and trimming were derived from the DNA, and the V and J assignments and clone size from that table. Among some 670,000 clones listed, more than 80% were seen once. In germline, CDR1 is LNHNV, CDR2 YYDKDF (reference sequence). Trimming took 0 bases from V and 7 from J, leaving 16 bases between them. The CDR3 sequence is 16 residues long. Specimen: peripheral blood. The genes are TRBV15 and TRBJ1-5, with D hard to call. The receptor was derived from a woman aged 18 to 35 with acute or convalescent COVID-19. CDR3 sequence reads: CATSRDRSTGAQPQHF. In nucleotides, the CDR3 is TGTGCCACCAGCAGAGATCGGAGTACCGGTGCACAGCCCCAGCATTTT.